This is a list of T cell receptor beta chains from one sample in a study of vaccination and CD4 T cells after COVID-19. Via MiXCR, TCRdb re-called the PCR reads, giving one row per CDR3 protein. The sample holds roughly 16,000 distinct CDR3 sequences, approximately 71% seen once. The specimen comprised CD4+ T cells from blood, sampled after SARS-CoV-2 vaccination. The receptors shown here come from a human donor who had recovered from COVID-19. The CDR3 runs from the conserved cysteine through the conserved F or W. A D gene is named only where the DNA matches it firmly. The size entry is marked missing in some rows and otherwise reads once, few, many or a size class.

j_call | clone_size | v_call | d_call | cdr3_aa | cdr3_nt
TRBJ2-5 | - | TRBV5-4 | - | CASSSHMGAQYF | TGTGCCAGCAGCTCGCATATGGGGGCCCAGTACTTC
TRBJ2-1 | - | TRBV20-1 | - | CSARDRLSASYNEQFF | TGCAGTGCTAGGGACCGTCTATCTGCCTCCTACAATGAGCAGTTCTTC
TRBJ2-7 | few | TRBV20-1 | TRBD2 | CSARQRVGGLGDSPYEQYF | TGCAGTGCTAGACAACGCGTAGGGGGACTAGGCGACTCTCCCTACGAGCAGTACTTC
TRBJ1-2 | once | TRBV2 | - | CASSEALGERYGYTF | TGTGCCAGCAGTGAAGCGCTTGGGGAAAGGTATGGCTACACCTTC
TRBJ2-5 | - | TRBV7-2 | - | CASSSPGTNRKTQYF | TGTGCCAGCAGCTCCCCGGGGACAAACCGGAAGACCCAGTACTTC
TRBJ2-5 | - | TRBV7-2 | - | CASSLGQAIQETQYF | TGTGCCAGCAGCTTAGGGCAGGCCATACAAGAGACCCAGTACTTC
TRBJ2-5 | - | TRBV7-2 | TRBD2 | CASSSWGRGASRETQYF | TGTGCCAGCAGCTCCTGGGGGCGGGGGGCCTCACGGGAGACACAGTACTTC
TRBJ1-5 | - | TRBV28 | - | CAVGGSNQPQHF | TGTGCCGTTGGGGGTAGCAATCAGCCCCAGCATTTT
TRBJ1-1 | - | TRBV6-2/TRBV6-3 | - | CASSYRVGNTEAFF | TGTGCCAGCAGTTACCGGGTAGGGAACACTGAAGCTTTCTTT
TRBJ2-7 | few | TRBV27 | - | CASSFSRQSEQYF | TGTGCCAGCAGTTTCTCCCGACAGAGCGAGCAGTACTTC
TRBJ1-5 | - | TRBV29-1 | - | CSGGAGLGQPQHF | TGCAGCGGGGGGGCCGGGCTAGGGCAGCCCCAGCATTTT
TRBJ2-1 | - | TRBV7-6 | - | CASSPEGSYNEQFF | TGTGCCAGCAGCCCGGAGGGATCCTACAATGAGCAGTTCTTC
TRBJ1-2 | - | TRBV19 | - | CAGAPGHSYGYTF | TGTGCCGGAGCCCCGGGACACTCGTATGGCTACACCTTC
TRBJ1-1 | few | TRBV18 | - | CASSPDSWNTEAFF | TGTGCCAGCTCACCGGACAGTTGGAACACTGAAGCTTTCTTT
TRBJ1-2 | - | TRBV6-1 | - | CASKPTADFNYGYTF | TGTGCCAGCAAACCGACGGCCGATTTTAACTATGGCTACACCTTC
TRBJ2-3 | - | TRBV20-1 | - | CSATRGPGTDTQYF | TGCAGTGCTACTCGCGGTCCTGGCACAGATACGCAGTATTTT
TRBJ2-5 | few | TRBV20-1 | TRBD2 | CSAIAGETQYF | TGCAGTGCAATAGCGGGAGAGACCCAGTACTTC
TRBJ1-2 | few | TRBV12-3/TRBV12-4 | - | CASTLDSSNYGYTF | TGTGCCAGCACCCTGGATTCCTCTAACTATGGCTACACCTTC
TRBJ2-2 | - | TRBV20-1 | - | CSASRRENTGELFF | TGCAGTGCTAGCCGCAGGGAAAACACCGGGGAGCTGTTTTTT
TRBJ1-1 | - | TRBV7-3 | TRBD1 | CASSFDQFSSRDRVEWNTEAFF | TGTGCCAGCAGCTTCGACCAATTCTCGTCCCGGGACAGGGTAGAATGGAACACTGAAGCTTTCTTT
TRBJ1-6 | - | TRBV21-1 | - | CASSKLNTAGYNSPLHF | TGTGCCAGCAGCAAACTTAATACCGCAGGGTATAATTCACCCCTCCACTTT
TRBJ1-2 | - | TRBV7-2 | - | CASSLWGTQAYGYTF | TGTGCCAGCAGCTTATGGGGGACCCAGGCCTATGGCTACACCTTC
TRBJ2-2 | - | TRBV7-6 | - | CASSSSRGGIGELFF | TGTGCCAGCAGCTCGAGCAGGGGGGGCATCGGGGAGCTGTTTTTT
TRBJ1-2 | few | TRBV2 | TRBD1 | CASIDRGQGGYTF | TGTGCCAGCATCGACAGGGGGCAGGGTGGCTACACCTTC
TRBJ2-2 | - | TRBV28 | TRBD2 | CASRSALAGDTGELFF | TGTGCCAGCAGGTCTGCCCTAGCGGGAGACACCGGGGAGCTGTTTTTT
TRBJ2-2 | - | TRBV27 | TRBD2 | CASSQGLAGFWNTGELFF | TGTGCCAGCAGCCAGGGACTAGCGGGATTTTGGAACACCGGGGAGCTGTTTTTT
TRBJ2-7 | - | TRBV20-1 | - | CSASLTGNSGGQYF | TGCAGTGCTAGCTTAACAGGAAATTCAGGCGGGCAGTACTTC
TRBJ2-3 | - | TRBV20-1 | - | CSARTSAQYF | TGCAGTGCTCGTACTAGTGCGCAGTATTTT
TRBJ2-7 | few | TRBV6-2/TRBV6-3 | - | CASSYRATSYEQYF | TGTGCCAGCAGTTACCGTGCCACCTCCTACGAGCAGTACTTC
TRBJ2-3 | few | TRBV7-2 | - | CASSLDTGADTQYF | TGTGCCAGCAGCTTAGATACGGGGGCAGATACGCAGTATTTT
TRBJ1-2 | - | TRBV19 | TRBD1 | CASTEGTDRERYTF | TGTGCCAGTACCGAGGGGACCGACAGGGAGCGCTACACCTTC
TRBJ2-1 | once | TRBV2 | - | CASRAWGSSYNEQFF | TGTGCCAGCAGGGCCTGGGGGAGCTCCTACAATGAGCAGTTCTTC
TRBJ2-4 | few | TRBV15 | - | CATSSGQRNIQYF | TGTGCCACCAGCAGCGGACAGCGAAACATTCAGTACTTC
TRBJ2-5 | - | TRBV2 | - | CASSATGTSQETQYF | TGTGCCAGCAGTGCCACCGGGACTTCACAAGAGACCCAGTACTTC
TRBJ1-2 | - | TRBV7-2 | - | CASSLRGAGYGYTF | TGTGCCAGCAGCTTAAGGGGGGCCGGCTATGGCTACACCTTC
TRBJ2-7 | - | TRBV7-9 | - | CASSMTERGVEQYF | TGTGCCAGCAGCATGACGGAGAGAGGGGTCGAGCAGTACTTC
TRBJ2-4 | few | TRBV24-1 | - | CATSLRLAKNIQYF | TGTGCCACCAGCCTAAGACTAGCCAAAAACATTCAGTACTTC
TRBJ2-7 | - | TRBV6-1 | - | CASRVTLTAEQYF | TGTGCCAGCAGGGTTACTTTGACGGCCGAGCAGTACTTC
TRBJ1-5 | few | TRBV21-1 | - | CASSKEGVRPGGNQPQHF | TGTGCCAGCAGCAAAGAGGGCGTCAGGCCGGGTGGCAATCAGCCCCAGCATTTT
TRBJ2-1 | - | TRBV27 | TRBD2 | CASRLAGGPNEQFF | TGTGCCAGCAGACTAGCGGGAGGTCCCAATGAGCAGTTCTTC
TRBJ1-5 | - | TRBV12-3/TRBV12-4 | TRBD1 | CASSPGQNSNQPQHF | TGTGCCAGCAGTCCGGGACAGAATAGCAATCAGCCCCAGCATTTT
TRBJ1-5 | - | TRBV6-1 | - | CASSPGIVKTRRYQPQHF | TGTGCCAGCAGTCCTGGAATAGTAAAGACGCGGCGGTATCAGCCCCAGCATTTT
TRBJ2-7 | few | TRBV19 | - | CASSIAPPGEQYF | TGTGCCAGTAGTATTGCCCCCCCGGGGGAGCAGTACTTC
TRBJ2-3 | - | TRBV15 | - | CATSRGTDTSIIADTQYF | TGTGCCACCAGCAGAGGCACAGACACTAGCATAATCGCAGATACGCAGTATTTT
TRBJ1-2 | - | TRBV15 | TRBD1 | CATSRQGTYGYTF | TGTGCCACCAGCCGACAGGGGACCTATGGCTACACCTTC
TRBJ2-7 | - | TRBV5-6 | - | CASSFAARLSYEQYF | TGTGCCAGCAGCTTCGCCGCCAGGCTCTCCTACGAGCAGTACTTC
TRBJ2-5 | - | TRBV19 | TRBD2 | CASSATAGGETQYF | TGTGCCAGTAGTGCAACAGCGGGAGGGGAGACCCAGTACTTC
TRBJ2-2 | - | TRBV6-2/TRBV6-3 | - | CASSRVPGFANTGELFF | TGTGCCAGCAGCCGCGTCCCAGGGTTCGCGAACACCGGGGAGCTGTTTTTT
TRBJ2-5 | - | TRBV20-1 | - | CSAEETQYF | TGCAGTGCTGAAGAGACCCAGTACTTC
TRBJ1-5 | - | TRBV6-5 | TRBD1 | CASSSTGVNQPQHF | TGTGCCAGCAGTTCCACAGGGGTCAATCAGCCCCAGCATTTT
TRBJ2-1 | - | TRBV7-3 | TRBD2 | CASSLGTSGNNEQFF | TGTGCCAGCAGCCTCGGGACTAGCGGAAACAATGAGCAGTTCTTC
TRBJ1-2 | - | TRBV20-1 | - | CSDKPPGRLLGYTF | TGCAGTGACAAGCCACCAGGCAGGCTTTTGGGCTACACCTTC
TRBJ1-5 | - | TRBV6-5 | - | CASSYEDSNQPQHF | TGTGCCAGCAGTTACGAGGATAGCAATCAGCCCCAGCATTTT
TRBJ2-7 | - | TRBV19 | - | CASSIDRRSYEQYF | TGTGCCAGTAGTATAGACAGGAGGTCTTACGAGCAGTACTTC
TRBJ2-3 | - | TRBV6-2/TRBV6-3 | TRBD2 | CASSRGGLGTDTQYF | TGTGCCAGCAGCCGCGGGGGTCTTGGGACAGATACGCAGTATTTT
TRBJ1-3 | few | TRBV7-8 | - | CASSGGVGDAIYF | TGTGCCAGCAGCGGGGGAGTTGGCGACGCCATATATTTT
TRBJ2-6 | - | TRBV6-1 | - | CASRSQGVGANVLTF | TGTGCCAGCAGGTCCCAGGGTGTGGGGGCCAACGTCCTGACTTTC
TRBJ2-7 | - | TRBV28 | TRBD2 | CASSPTSPLGEQYF | TGTGCCAGCAGTCCGACTAGCCCCCTGGGGGAGCAGTACTTC